The 13 T cell receptor beta chains listed next were all sequenced from one sample in a study of blood T cell repertoires in COVID-19. This table comes from immunoSEQ multiplex PCR, and its TCRdb copy is limited to in-frame clones, with some not included. The sample has 150,000 to 200,000 clones; more than 75% are singletons. Sequenced: peripheral blood. These receptors came from a young man with COVID-19, enrolled during active disease.

V gene TRBV10-3 combines with J gene TRBJ1-2; D call uncertain. Germline assignment: CDR1 ENHRY and CDR2 SYGVKD. Trimming removed 6 bases from V and 2 bases from J, with 13 bases in between. This CDR3 is built from 14 residues. Here the CDR3 reads CAIRPIPLNYGYTF. CDR3 nucleotides: TGTGCCATCAGACCGATTCCTCTAAACTATGGCTACACCTTC.

The chain has TRBV5-4 and TRBJ1-1; tentatively, D is TRBD1 (6 bases). V lost 1 base and J 5 bases, leaving 12 bases between the germline ends. This CDR3 contains 14 residues. The V gene's germline CDR1 is SGHNT and CDR2 YYREEE (reference sequence). The CDR3 is CASSLPDRPTEAFF. For the CDR3, the DNA is TGTGCCAGCAGCTTGCCCGACAGGCCGACTGAAGCTTTCTTT.

V is TRBV7-3 and J is TRBJ1-6; D remains ambiguous. The CDR3 is made up of 14 amino acids. V lost 5 bases and J 7 bases, leaving 12 bases between the germline ends. Per the germline V gene, CDR1 is SGHTA and CDR2 is FQGTGA. The CDR3 protein is CASSLRPGNSPLHF. In DNA, the CDR3 is TGTGCCAGCAGCCTAAGACCAGGAAATTCACCCCTCCACTTT.

This clone was counted once. Here the CDR3 reads CASSLGQGAEAFF. The DNA of the CDR3 is TGTGCCAGCAGCTTAGGACAGGGGGCTGAAGCTTTCTTT. V is TRBV13 and J is TRBJ1-1; TRBD1 matches 8 bases. Germline CDR1 is PRHDT and CDR2 is FYEKMQ (reference sequence). With V trimmed by 0 bases and J by 6 bases, 0 bases remained unmatched. The length of the CDR3 is 13 residues.

For this clone: In the same sample, other DNA sequences code for this CDR3. The V gene is TRBV7-9, the J gene TRBJ1-1; 7 bases line up with TRBD1. V lost 4 bases, J lost 4 bases, and 3 bases stayed unmatched. The CDR3 totals 13 residues. Germline-derived CDR1 and CDR2 are SEHNR and FQNEAQ (reference sequence). In DNA, the CDR3 is TGTGCCAGCAGCTCACAGGGGAGCACTGAAGCTTTCTTT. As protein: CASSSQGSTEAFF.

V gene TRBV7-2 combines with J gene TRBJ2-7; a possible D gene is TRBD2 (6 bases). CDR3 size: 14 residues. Per germline, CDR1 SGHTA and CDR2 FQGNSA. Deletions cut 8 bases from V and 3 bases from J, with 17 bases between. In DNA, the CDR3 is TGTGCCAGCGGTGCGGGGTACCTTAGCTACGAGCAGTACTTC. Its protein product is CASGAGYLSYEQYF.

The genes are TRBV9 and TRBJ2-1; the match to TRBD2 covers 8 bases. The V and J ends lost 0 bases and 3 bases, in that order; junction bases with no gene match: 5. The V gene's germline CDR1 is SGDLS and CDR2 YYNGEE. The CDR3 sequence is 16 residues long. The CDR3 region has the DNA TGTGCCAGCAGCGTAGATACGGGAGGGAGCTACAATGAGCAGTTCTTC. Residues: CASSVDTGGSYNEQFF.

This clone has just one count. The chain uses TRBV4-2 and TRBJ2-2; the D gene is possibly TRBD2 (5 bases). CDR1 is LGHNA and CDR2 is YNFKEQ in the germline V gene. This CDR3 is built from 16 residues. V was shortened by 6 bases and J by 1 base, with 15 bases between the two germline ends. The DNA of the CDR3 is TGTGCCAGCAGACTATCCGGCGGAGGGAACACCGGGGAGCTGTTTTTT. The encoded protein is CASRLSGGGNTGELFF.

This chain links TRBV13 with TRBJ2-7, with D maybe TRBD2 (6 bases). CDR1 is PRHDT and CDR2 is FYEKMQ in the germline V gene (reference sequence). V was pared by 0 bases and J by 1 base, with 7 bases between. The CDR3 has 14 residues. The CDR3 DNA is TGTGCCAGCAGCTTAGGCCGGGGGTCCTACGAGCAGTACTTC. It translates to CASSLGRGSYEQYF.

This clone was seen a handful of times. The chain is built from TRBV21-1 and TRBJ2-7; the table's TRBD1 call for D was not verified on the DNA. TRBV21-1 is a listed pseudogene. The CDR3 extends over 15 amino acids. The CDR3 spells CASSKFAGAPYEQYF. DNA of the CDR3: TGTGCCAGCAGCAAATTCGCAGGGGCTCCCTACGAGCAGTACTTC.

V and J are TRBV9 and TRBJ2-4; D might be TRBD1 (5 bases). V was pared by 2 bases and J by 2 bases, with 14 bases between. The CDR3 is 16 amino acids. CDR1 is SGDLS, CDR2 YYNGEE, per germline. The CDR3 bases are TGTGCCAGCAGCGTCAACCCCAGGGATCCCAAAAACATTCAGTACTTC. Amino acids: CASSVNPRDPKNIQYF.

CDR3 sequence reads: CASSLDQGAWNEQFF. The CDR3 region has the DNA TGTGCCAGCAGCTTAGATCAGGGGGCGTGGAATGAGCAGTTCTTC. J is TRBJ2-1 and V is TRBV11-2; TRBD1 aligns across 8 bases. CDR1 SGHAT and CDR2 FQNNGV come from the germline V gene. V dropped 0 bases and J dropped 7; count of bases not matched to a gene: 5. The CDR3 totals 15 residues.

This clone was seen more than once but under ten times. The rearrangement links TRBV7-3 to TRBJ2-7; TRBD2 matches at 12 bases. This CDR3 has 15 residues. V shed 5 bases and J 2 bases; nucleotides not matched to a gene: 4. Germline loops: CDR1 SGHTA, CDR2 FQGTGA. CDR3 loop: CASSLGLAGPYEQYF. The CDR3 DNA reads TGTGCCAGCAGCCTGGGACTAGCGGGTCCCTACGAGCAGTACTTC.